One sample yielded the 30 T cell receptor beta chains listed below, sequenced in a study of shared clonotypes between healthy human individuals. Clones were read by immunoSEQ multiplex PCR, and TCRdb kept only the in-frame ones, dropping some. Of millions of clones listed, approximately 94% are singletons. CD45RO-negative cells were positively selected for CCR7, leaving out terminally differentiated effector memory CD45RA+ cells. Sample: naive CD8+ T cells sorted from blood. The receptors were sampled from a man in his late teens or twenties in good health.

This chain connects TRBV5-1 to TRBJ2-3; D gene unclear. CDR1 SGHRS and CDR2 YFSETQ come from the germline V gene. The CDR3 consists of 14 residues. Trimming shortened V by 6 bases and J by 6 bases, and 17 bases separated the two germline ends. The CDR3: CASIARPEPDTQYF. CDR3 DNA: TGCGCCAGCATTGCGAGACCAGAACCCGATACGCAGTATTTT. Drawing the rest from reference TRBV5-1 and TRBJ2-3, the complete variable domain is KAGVTQTPRYLIKTRGQQVTLSCSPISGHRSVSWYQQTPGQGLQFLFEYFSETQRNKGNFPGRFSGRQFSNSRSEMNVSTLELGDSALYLCASIARPEPDTQYFGPGTRLTVL.

This chain connects TRBV9 to TRBJ1-2; 7 bases are a match to TRBD1. In germline, CDR1 is SGDLS, CDR2 YYNGEE. The CDR3 covers 15 residues. Losses at the gene ends were 4 bases for V and 4 bases for J; bases not matched to a gene: 10. In nucleotides, the CDR3 is TGTGCCAGCAGCCCGATCTCCGGGACAGTCTATGGCTACACCTTC. This codes for CASSPISGTVYGYTF.

As regards this clone: The sample contains more than one DNA sequence encoding this CDR3. The chain uses TRBV7-6 and TRBJ2-7; D is unresolved. This CDR3 contains 13 residues. Trimming removed 1 base from V and 0 bases from J, with 4 bases in between. Per germline, CDR1 SGHVS and CDR2 FNYEAQ. The CDR3 DNA is TGTGCCAGCAGCTTAGATGGCTCCTACGAGCAGTACTTC. This translates into CASSLDGSYEQYF. The whole variable domain, filled in from reference TRBV7-6 and TRBJ2-7, reads GAGVSQSPRYKVTKRGQDVALRCDPISGHVSLYWYRQALGQGPEFLTYFNYEAQQDKSGLPNDRFSAERPEGSISTLTIQRTEQRDSAMYRCASSLDGSYEQYFGPGTRLTVT.

The V and J genes are TRBV7-6 and TRBJ2-1; D is unresolved. The CDR3 length is 17 residues. V lost 5 bases and J lost 5, with 22 bases in between. Germline V gives CDR1 SGHVS, CDR2 FNYEAQ. Written as DNA, the CDR3 is TGTGCCAGCAGCCTGGGTGATTGGGCAGAGGAACACAATGAGCAGTTCTTC. Encoded protein: CASSLGDWAEEHNEQFF.

This clone was seen just once. This chain joins TRBV7-6 and TRBJ1-5, with D hard to call. The germline CDR1 and CDR2 sequences are SGHVS and FNYEAQ. V was cut by 2 bases and J by 5 bases, with 10 bases left in between. The CDR3 spans 14 residues. The CDR3 sequence: CASSLRGEDQPQHF. In DNA form, the CDR3 reads TGTGCCAGCAGCTTACGGGGTGAGGATCAGCCCCAGCATTTT.

This clone was seen just once. This chain joins TRBV28 and TRBJ2-3; no definite D call. The CDR3 is made up of 12 amino acids. From germline, CDR1 is MDHEN and CDR2 SYDVKM. V dropped 8 bases and J dropped 6 bases, with 12 bases sitting between them. As DNA, the CDR3 is TGTGCCAGCCTTCGATGGGGTGATACGCAGTATTTT. Protein: CASLRWGDTQYF.

This clone showed up just a few times. The CDR3 coding sequence is TGTGCCAGCAGGCCGGGACAGCCTAACTATGGCTACACCTTC. This sequence encodes CASRPGQPNYGYTF. This chain connects TRBV5-6 to TRBJ1-2; the match to TRBD1 covers 7 bases. V shed 5 bases, J shed 0 bases, and the junction held 4 bases outside the gene matches. CDR1 and CDR2 (germline): SGHDT, YYEEEE. The CDR3 runs to 14 residues.

The rearrangement links TRBV10-3 to TRBJ2-3; 7 bases agree with TRBD2. Germline values: CDR1 ENHRY, CDR2 SYGVKD. V dropped 2 bases and J dropped 4; count of bases not matched to a gene: 9. The CDR3 spans 16 residues. CDR3 nucleotide sequence: TGTGCCATCAGTGAGCTAGCGGTTAACGGGGCAGATACGCAGTATTTT. As protein: CAISELAVNGADTQYF.

The chain recombines TRBV27 with TRBJ1-2, with 7 bases fitting TRBD1. The CDR3 extends over 16 amino acids. J lost 4 bases, V lost 0 bases, and 8 bases had no gene match. CDR1 is MNHEY and CDR2 is SMNVEV in the germline V gene (reference sequence). CDR3 in amino acids: CASSLSGAGGGYGYTF. The CDR3, as DNA: TGTGCCAGCAGTTTATCGGGGGCAGGGGGGGGCTATGGCTACACCTTC.

The chain links TRBV6-4 to TRBJ1-2; D remains ambiguous. The ends were cut back, 7 bases at V and 4 bases at J, with 4 bases in the middle. CDR1 is MRHNA, CDR2 SNTAGT, per germline. The CDR3 has 10 amino acids. Written as DNA, the CDR3 is TGTGCCAGCAAGGGCTATGGCTACACCTTC. Its protein is CASKGYGYTF.

J is TRBJ1-4 and V is TRBV18; TRBD1 agrees at 7 bases. The germline CDR1 and CDR2 sequences are KGHSH and LQKENI. With 3 bases clipped from V and 2 bases from J, the junction kept 15 bases outside the gene matches. The CDR3 is made up of 19 amino acids. Here the CDR3 reads CASSPATGVMVLTNEKLFF. DNA of the CDR3: TGTGCCAGCTCACCGGCTACAGGGGTAATGGTTTTGACTAATGAAAAACTGTTTTTT.

V is TRBV28 and J is TRBJ2-4, with D unclear. Per the germline V gene, CDR1 is MDHEN and CDR2 is SYDVKM. V gave up 6 bases and J gave up 1 base, with 16 bases separating them. The CDR3 is made up of 16 amino acids. CDR3 residues: CASSSAGEVAKNIQYF. Written as DNA, the CDR3 is TGTGCCAGCAGCTCCGCAGGAGAGGTGGCCAAAAACATTCAGTACTTC.

The chain employs TRBV10-1 and TRBJ2-7; 9 bases map to TRBD2. Germline CDR1 is WNHNN and CDR2 is SYGVQD (reference sequence). The V and J ends lost 10 bases and 5 bases, in that order; junction bases with no gene match: 18. The CDR3 consists of 16 residues. CDR3 in amino acids: CATIAGAAHLPNEQYF. CDR3 bases: TGCGCCACCATAGCGGGAGCCGCCCACCTTCCCAACGAGCAGTACTTC.

V is TRBV2 and J is TRBJ2-5; 8 nucleotides line up with TRBD2. Germline CDR1 is SNHLY and CDR2 is FYNNEI. V lost 5 bases, J lost 4 bases, and 18 bases stayed unmatched. The CDR3 has 18 amino acids. In nucleotides, the CDR3 is TGTGCCAGCAGTAGCCAACGACTAGCGTTGACCAACTTAGAGACCCAGTACTTC. This translates into CASSSQRLALTNLETQYF. Supplemented by reference TRBV2 and TRBJ2-5, the full variable domain reads EPEVTQTPSHQVTQMGQEVILRCVPISNHLYFYWYRQILGQKVEFLVSFYNNEISEKSEIFDDQFSVERPDGSNFTLKIRSTKLEDSAMYFCASSSQRLALTNLETQYFGPGTRLLVL.

The chain uses TRBV28 and TRBJ2-5; no definite D call. There are 12 residues in the CDR3. The V end lost 5 bases, the J end lost 5 bases, and 9 bases lay between the germline ends. Germline V gene data show CDR1 as MDHEN and CDR2 as SYDVKM. The CDR3 region is CASSRAAETQYF. For the CDR3, the DNA is TGTGCCAGCAGTCGGGCGGCGGAGACCCAGTACTTC.

This chain uses TRBV6-6 with TRBJ1-4; TRBD1 might be the D (5 bases). The V gene's germline CDR1 is MNHNY and CDR2 SVGAGI (reference sequence). Trimming shortened V by 2 bases and J by 5 bases, and 15 bases separated the two germline ends. There are 16 residues in the CDR3. CDR3 in DNA: TGTGCCAGCAGTTACGGCAGGGAAGGACTCAATGAAAAACTGTTTTTT. This encodes CASSYGREGLNEKLFF.

J is TRBJ2-5 and V is TRBV7-9, with D uncertain. Germline assignment: CDR1 SEHNR and CDR2 FQNEAQ (reference sequence). The V end lost 6 bases, the J end lost 2 bases, and 10 bases lay between the germline ends. CDR3 length: 13 residues. CDR3: CASRRTGQETQYF. For the CDR3, the DNA is TGTGCCAGCAGAAGAACTGGACAAGAGACCCAGTACTTC. The whole variable domain, remainder taken from reference TRBV7-9 and TRBJ2-5, is DTGVSQNPRHKITKRGQNVTFRCDPISEHNRLYWYRQTLGQGPEFLTYFQNEAQLEKSRLLSDRFSAERPKGSFSTLEIQRTEQGDSAMYLCASRRTGQETQYFGPGTRLLVL.

The rearrangement uses TRBV27 and TRBJ1-5, with D possibly TRBD1 on 6 matching bases. V shed 6 bases and J shed 4 bases, with 13 bases lying between them. The CDR3 spans 14 residues. Germline lookup yields CDR1 MNHEY and CDR2 SMNVEV (reference sequence). The CDR3 DNA sequence: TGTGCCAGCAGACCCGACAGGTTAAATCAGCCCCAGCATTTT. This gives the protein CASRPDRLNQPQHF.

This chain uses TRBV9 with TRBJ1-4, with a possible D match to TRBD1 (5 bases). Germline V gene data show CDR1 as SGDLS and CDR2 as YYNGEE. CDR3 size: 14 residues. V was clipped by 3 bases and J by 4 bases, with 10 bases between them. DNA for the CDR3: TGTGCCAGCAGCGACGACAGAGATAATGAAAAACTGTTTTTT. It translates to CASSDDRDNEKLFF.

The V call is TRBV30, the J call TRBJ1-2, with 9 bases that match TRBD1. Germline CDR1 and CDR2: GTSNPN and SVGIG (reference sequence). The CDR3 spans 16 residues. V dropped 1 base and J dropped 5; count of bases not matched to a gene: 11. CDR3 region: CAWSGVPGQGPYGYTF. CDR3 nucleotide sequence: TGTGCCTGGAGTGGGGTACCGGGACAGGGACCTTATGGCTACACCTTC.

The gene calls are TRBV6-5 and TRBJ2-2; 8 bases map to TRBD2. V lost 5 bases to trimming and J lost 1 base; unmatched junction nucleotides: 3. The CDR3 is made up of 15 amino acids. Germline values: CDR1 MNHEY, CDR2 SVGAGI. Here the CDR3 DNA reads TGTGCCAGCAGTCCCCGGGGGGGGAACACCGGGGAGCTGTTTTTT. This codes for CASSPRGGNTGELFF.

A single count supports this clone. The V call is TRBV10-3, the J call TRBJ2-7; D might be TRBD1 (6 bases). The CDR3 contains 15 residues. The germline V gene has CDR1 ENHRY and CDR2 SYGVKD. V lost 2 bases and J lost 3, with 14 bases in between. This CDR3 is CAISEPRDTFYEQYF. Here the CDR3 DNA reads TGTGCCATCAGTGAGCCCCGGGACACCTTCTACGAGCAGTACTTC.

This chain connects TRBV5-1 to TRBJ1-2, with 7 bases matching TRBD1. J was trimmed by 4 bases and V by 0 bases; bases with no gene match: 3. The length of the CDR3 is 14 residues. CDR1 is SGHRS, CDR2 YFSETQ, per germline. CDR3 loop: CASSLGDSGYGYTF. In nucleotides, the CDR3 is TGCGCCAGCAGCTTGGGGGACAGCGGCTATGGCTACACCTTC.

As for this clone: Other DNA sequences from this sample encode an identical CDR3 as well. The rearrangement uses TRBV9 and TRBJ1-1; D is undetermined. Trimming shortened V by 0 bases and J by 3 bases, and 6 bases separated the two germline ends. Germline loops: CDR1 SGDLS, CDR2 YYNGEE. The CDR3 loop spans 13 amino acids. The CDR3 loop reads CASSVGPYTEAFF. In DNA, the CDR3 is TGTGCCAGCAGCGTAGGCCCGTACACTGAAGCTTTCTTT. The full variable domain, its missing parts supplied by reference TRBV9 and TRBJ1-1, is DSGVTQTPKHLITATGQRVTLRCSPRSGDLSVYWYQQSLDQGLQFLIQYYNGEERAKGNILERFSAQQFPDLHSELNLSSLELGDSALYFCASSVGPYTEAFFGQGTRLTVV.

Remarks on this clone: The same CDR3 arises from other DNA sequences in this sample as well. The V and J genes are TRBV5-6 and TRBJ1-1; D not certain. Trimming removed 0 bases from V and 5 bases from J, with 8 bases in between. Germline V gene lookup returns CDR1 SGHDT and CDR2 YYEEEE. The CDR3 totals 13 residues. CDR3 loop: CASSLGPVTEAFF. CDR3 DNA sequence: TGTGCCAGCAGCTTGGGTCCGGTTACTGAAGCTTTCTTT.

J is TRBJ1-1 and V is TRBV7-8; D call uncertain. The ends were cut back, 1 base at V and 0 bases at J, with 15 bases in the middle. The CDR3 length is 17 residues. CDR1 and CDR2 (germline): SGHVS, FQNEAQ. Here the CDR3 DNA reads TGTGCCAGCAGCTTAGAGGCAGTTCTAACGGTGAACACTGAAGCTTTCTTT. It is translated as CASSLEAVLTVNTEAFF.

This chain connects TRBV4-1 to TRBJ2-1, with 14 positions matching TRBD2. The CDR3 is 15 amino acids. V shed 0 bases and J 14 bases; nucleotides not matched to a gene: 6. Germline V gives CDR1 MGHRA, CDR2 YSYEKL. CDR3: CASSQEEGLAGGKFF. CDR3 DNA sequence: TGCGCCAGCAGCCAAGAAGAAGGACTAGCGGGAGGCAAGTTCTTC.

The gene calls are TRBV27 and TRBJ2-1; 13 bases are a match to TRBD2. J lost 5 bases, V lost 5 bases, and 6 bases had no gene match. The CDR3 consists of 16 residues. Germline CDR1 reads MNHEY; CDR2 reads SMNVEV (reference sequence). The CDR3 DNA is TGTGCCAGCAGTCCGATAACTAGCGGGGGGGACAATGAGCAGTTCTTC. It codes for CASSPITSGGDNEQFF.

The V call is TRBV10-1, the J call TRBJ2-3; D not resolved. CDR1 is WNHNN and CDR2 is SYGVQD in the germline V gene (reference sequence). This CDR3 comprises 12 residues. V dropped 3 bases and J dropped 4 bases, with 5 bases sitting between them. The CDR3 DNA reads TGCGCCAGCAGTGAAGACTCAGATACGCAGTATTTT. This gives the protein CASSEDSDTQYF.

This clone was seen once. The rearrangement links TRBV7-9 to TRBJ2-5, with 11 bases that match TRBD1. Looked up from germline, CDR1 is SEHNR and CDR2 is FQNEAQ (reference sequence). This CDR3 is 15 amino acids long. Germline trimming cut 4 bases from V and 8 bases from J; bases unmatched to any gene: 9. CDR3 coding DNA: TGTGCCAGCAGCTCCGGACAGGGGGCCCCTGAAACCCAGTACTTC. As protein: CASSSGQGAPETQYF.